These 5 T cell receptor beta chains originate from one sample sequenced in a study of T cells in Graves' hyperthyroidism and ophthalmopathy. Regions amplified from RNA transcripts were the TCR beta CDR3 regions. During a first-round RT-PCR of the TCR CDR3, the HTBI primer set was used. TCRdb ran MiXCR on the multiplex PCR reads and lists one entry per CDR3 protein. The sample includes 500,000 to 600,000 distinct CDR3 sequences, approximately 20% seen only once; the top ten take roughly 44%. Sequenced material: blood. The receptors come from a man aged 35 to 55 with Graves' ophthalmopathy.

The chain links TRBV6-4 to TRBJ1-4; D remains ambiguous. Germline assignment: CDR1 MRHNA and CDR2 SNTAGT. The CDR3 loop spans 20 amino acids. The V end lost 2 bases, the J end lost 4 bases, and 26 bases lay between the germline ends. This chain's CDR3 is CASSDPILRGVGTVNEKLFF. Written as DNA, the CDR3 is TGTGCCAGCAGTGACCCGATTCTCCGTGGTGTGGGAACAGTTAATGAAAAACTGTTTTTT.

This clonotype showed up many times. The V gene is TRBV28, the J gene TRBJ1-2, with TRBD1 identical over 7 bases. V was clipped by 7 bases and J by 5 bases; unmatched bases: 13. CDR3 length: 15 residues. Germline V gives CDR1 MDHEN, CDR2 SYDVKM. The CDR3: CASIPNDRVEYGYTF. The CDR3 DNA reads as TGTGCCAGCATCCCAAACGACAGGGTTGAGTATGGCTACACCTTC.

This clonotype was picked up a small number of times. The chain has TRBV7-6 and TRBJ2-7, with D perhaps given as TRBD1 or TRBD2 (7 bases each). Germline CDR1 reads SGHVS; CDR2 reads FNYEAQ. This CDR3 is 15 amino acids long. V lost 5 bases and J 2 bases, leaving 16 bases between the germline ends. The CDR3 region is CASSGGDGTAYEQYF. The CDR3 DNA reads TGTGCCAGCAGCGGGGGGGATGGGACAGCCTACGAGCAGTACTTC.

This clonotype was detected many times. V usage is TRBV12-3 or TRBV12-4 and J usage is TRBJ1-1; D may be TRBD1 (5 bases). The CDR3 consists of 14 residues. V was trimmed by 1 base and J by 4 bases, leaving 10 bases between them. The CDR3 region is CASSLGGDRTEAFF. The CDR3 coding sequence is TGTGCCAGCAGTTTAGGAGGGGATCGCACTGAAGCTTTCTTT.

The sample holds a few counts of this clonotype. The gene calls are TRBV6-2 or TRBV6-3 and TRBJ1-2; TRBD1 is a possible D gene (6 bases). CDR1 is MNHEY, CDR2 SVGEGT, per germline. V was pared by 9 bases and J by 8 bases, with 19 bases between. The CDR3 extends over 13 amino acids. CDR3 protein: CASRQDQERGYTF. The DNA for the CDR3 is TGTGCCAGTCGACAGGACCAGGAGAGAGGCTACACCTTC.